Below, 7 T cell receptor beta chains from the same sample are listed, as sequenced in a study of blood T cell repertoires in COVID-19. Sequencing used immunoSEQ multiplex PCR; TCRdb keeps in-frame clones, though not all of them. The sample records about 180,000 clones, 89% being singletons. The material sequenced was peripheral blood. These receptors all come from a man between 18 and 29 years old who had recovered from COVID-19.

This clone was found many times. The chain employs TRBV9 and TRBJ2-2; 11 bases match TRBD2. V was pared by 1 base and J by 5 bases, with 7 bases of the junction left unmatched. In germline, CDR1 is SGDLS, CDR2 YYNGEE. The CDR3 loop spans 17 amino acids. CDR3 in DNA: TGTGCCAGCAGCGTAAAGGACCGGACTAGCGGGACCGGGGAGCTGTTTTTT. This sequence encodes CASSVKDRTSGTGELFF.

The rearrangement uses TRBV19 and TRBJ1-2; 7 bases agree with TRBD1. V lost 7 bases to trimming and J lost 6 bases; unmatched junction nucleotides: 11. There are 14 residues in the CDR3. From germline, CDR1 is LNHDA and CDR2 SQIVND (reference sequence). CDR3 amino acids: CASTSDRELDGYTF. The CDR3 region has the DNA TGTGCCAGTACCTCTGACAGGGAATTGGATGGCTACACCTTC.

V is TRBV27 and J is TRBJ2-2; TRBD2 aligns across 8 bases. Germline loops: CDR1 MNHEY, CDR2 SMNVEV (reference sequence). V shed 6 bases and J 1 base; nucleotides not matched to a gene: 4. The CDR3 length is 15 residues. DNA of the CDR3: TGTGCCAGCAGACCCGCGGGGGGGAACACCGGGGAGCTGTTTTTT. Translating it yields CASRPAGGNTGELFF.

The CDR3 reads CASSFARGAYEQYF. The CDR3 bases are TGTGCCAGCAGTTTCGCCAGGGGGGCCTACGAGCAGTACTTC. The gene calls are TRBV27 and TRBJ2-7, with a weak D call TRBD1 (7 bases). The CDR3 extends over 14 amino acids. Trimming stripped 3 bases from V and 2 bases from J, with 11 bases between. Germline CDR1 and CDR2: MNHEY and SMNVEV (reference sequence).

This sequence joins TRBV7-2 and TRBJ1-5; 7 nucleotides match TRBD1. With V trimmed by 5 bases and J by 4 bases, 8 bases remained unmatched. The germline V gene encodes CDR1 SGHTA and CDR2 FQGNSA. The CDR3 consists of 15 residues. CDR3 sequence: CASSQTGPQNQPQHF. CDR3 nucleotide sequence: TGTGCCAGCAGCCAGACAGGGCCCCAAAATCAGCCCCAGCATTTT.

The V and J genes are TRBV6-4 and TRBJ1-6, with 11 bases fitting TRBD1. CDR3 length: 14 residues. Trimming at V came to 6 bases and at J to 9 bases, leaving 4 bases not matched to a gene. Germline assignment: CDR1 MRHNA and CDR2 SNTAGT. Here the CDR3 reads CASSLDRGLSPLHF. CDR3 bases: TGTGCCAGCAGCTTGGACAGGGGGCTTTCACCCCTCCACTTT.

The chain couples TRBV29-1 to TRBJ1-1; no definite D call. The germline V and J ends were trimmed by 7 bases and 1 base, with 16 bases remaining between them. The CDR3 consists of 14 residues. CDR1 is SQVTM and CDR2 is ANQGSEA in the germline V gene. This CDR3 is CSGSNVYRNTEAFF. For the CDR3, the DNA is TGCAGCGGATCGAACGTTTACAGGAACACTGAAGCTTTCTTT.